The 14 T cell receptor beta chains given below trace back to one sample, sequenced in a study of shared clonotypes between healthy human individuals. Assay used: immunoSEQ multiplex PCR; TCRdb lists only in-frame clones, some missing. The repertoire holds some 490,000 clones, with almost 80% as singletons. Sequenced: PBMCs. These receptors came from a woman between 35 and 50 years old in good health. Some clones in this sample may be carry-over from other donors' samples.

This rearrangement joins TRBV5-6 to TRBJ1-4; 9 nucleotides match TRBD1. The CDR3 has 18 residues. Per the germline V gene, CDR1 is SGHDT and CDR2 is YYEEEE. The V and J ends lost 4 bases and 0 bases, in that order; junction bases with no gene match: 10. The CDR3 bases are TGTGCCAGCAGCGCAGGGACAGGGCATTTTGCAACTAATGAAAAACTGTTTTTT. It codes for CASSAGTGHFATNEKLFF.

The DNA of the CDR3 is TGTGCCAGCTCACGGATGAGGTCTAGCGGGACAGATACGCAGTATTTT. Amino acids: CASSRMRSSGTDTQYF. The chain has TRBV18 and TRBJ2-3, with 8 bases matching TRBD2. Trimming cost V 4 bases and J 3 bases; bases outside gene matches: 9. This CDR3 region has 16 residues. Germline V gene sequence: CDR1 KGHSH, CDR2 LQKENI.

The chain joins TRBV29-1 to TRBJ2-3; the D call may be TRBD1 or TRBD2 (5 bases each). The CDR3 loop spans 13 amino acids. CDR1 is SQVTM, CDR2 ANQGSEA, per germline. CDR3 nucleotides: TGCGGGGGTGGAGATTGGGCCACGGATACGCAGTATTTT. Translation gives CGGGDWATDTQYF.

The chain joins TRBV18 to TRBJ1-5, with 10 bases fitting TRBD1. V dropped 6 bases and J dropped 2; count of bases not matched to a gene: 7. Germline V gene sequence: CDR1 KGHSH, CDR2 LQKENI. This CDR3 contains 16 residues. CDR3 in DNA: TGTGCCAGCTCGCCCACCGGGACAGGGGGCAATCAGCCCCAGCATTTT. Translating it yields CASSPTGTGGNQPQHF.

The J gene is TRBJ2-5, the V gene TRBV27, with a possible D match to TRBD2 (6 bases). Germline values: CDR1 MNHEY, CDR2 SMNVEV (reference sequence). The V end was cut by 3 bases, the J end by 0 bases, with 11 bases between. This CDR3 spans 15 amino acids. The CDR3 loop reads CASSFLANYQETQYF. The DNA of the CDR3 is TGTGCCAGCAGTTTCCTAGCGAACTACCAAGAGACCCAGTACTTC.

The V call is TRBV30, the J call TRBJ2-3; either TRBD1 or TRBD2 may supply D (5 bases each). Germline-derived CDR1 and CDR2 are GTSNPN and SVGIG (reference sequence). The CDR3 is 13 amino acids. The germline V and J ends were trimmed by 2 bases and 8 bases, with 14 bases remaining between them. The CDR3 DNA reads as TGTGCCTGGAGTTTGGGACCGACGGGTACGCAGTATTTT. This codes for CAWSLGPTGTQYF.

This clone was detected only a few times. The chain joins TRBV30 to TRBJ1-5, with 8 bases matching TRBD1. Losses at the gene ends were 2 bases for V and 7 bases for J; bases not matched to a gene: 7. The length of the CDR3 is 14 residues. Germline values: CDR1 GTSNPN, CDR2 SVGIG (reference sequence). The CDR3 sequence: CAWSQDRVHQPQHF. As DNA, the CDR3 is TGTGCCTGGAGTCAGGACAGGGTCCACCAGCCCCAGCATTTT.

The chain is built from TRBV5-1 and TRBJ1-1; 7 bases are a match to TRBD1. After removal of 4 bases from V and 4 bases from J, the junction contained 10 bases not matched to a gene. The CDR3 sequence is 15 residues long. Germline loops: CDR1 SGHRS, CDR2 YFSETQ. The CDR3 DNA is TGCGCCAGCAGCAACTCAGGGGGTAGGGGCACTGAAGCTTTCTTT. Translated, it gives CASSNSGGRGTEAFF. Full variable domain (remainder filled in from reference TRBV5-1 and TRBJ1-1): KAGVTQTPRYLIKTRGQQVTLSCSPISGHRSVSWYQQTPGQGLQFLFEYFSETQRNKGNFPGRFSGRQFSNSRSEMNVSTLELGDSALYLCASSNSGGRGTEAFFGQGTRLTVV.

The table lists this clone with many counts. V is TRBV7-6 and J is TRBJ2-4; 12 positions agree with TRBD2. The trim removed 0 bases at V and 6 bases at J, leaving 6 bases unmatched. The CDR3 runs 17 residues. In germline, CDR1 is SGHVS, CDR2 FNYEAQ. The CDR3 loop is CASSLAPSGRGGNIQYF. CDR3 DNA: TGTGCCAGCAGCTTAGCCCCTAGCGGGAGGGGTGGAAACATTCAGTACTTC.

In this sample, this clone turned up once. A junction end diverges from the germline sequence, so it may reflect a read error. This sequence joins TRBV28 and TRBJ2-5; TRBD1 aligns across 7 bases. CDR3 length: 13 amino acids. Germline-derived CDR1 and CDR2 are MDHEN and SYDVKM. As DNA, the CDR3 is TGTGCCAGCAGTGGGACAGCCCAAGGGACCCAGTACTTC. This gives the protein CASSGTAQGTQYF.

This sequence joins TRBV9 and TRBJ1-1; no firm D call. Germline CDR1 reads SGDLS; CDR2 reads YYNGEE. The CDR3 has 15 amino acids. V lost 4 bases to trimming and J lost 1 base, with 14 bases between them. The CDR3, as DNA: TGTGCCAGCAGCCCCCGGATCCAGACGAACACTGAAGCTTTCTTT. It is translated as CASSPRIQTNTEAFF.

The chain employs TRBV7-2 and TRBJ2-3; D tentatively fits TRBD1 or TRBD2 (5 bases each). V dropped 5 bases and J dropped 2 bases, with 11 bases sitting between them. The CDR3 extends over 14 amino acids. In germline, CDR1 is SGHTA, CDR2 FQGNSA. CDR3 nucleotide sequence: TGTGCCAGCAGCCCGGGACGCGCCACAGATACGCAGTATTTT. Protein sequence: CASSPGRATDTQYF.

Regarding this clone: Other DNA sequences from this sample encode an identical CDR3 as well. This chain connects TRBV11-3 to TRBJ2-1; the D is unclear. From germline, CDR1 is SGHNT and CDR2 YENEEA. The CDR3 loop spans 15 amino acids. V was clipped by 1 base and J by 0 bases, with 7 bases between them. The CDR3 is CASSLGRSSYNEQFF. The CDR3 DNA reads as TGTGCCAGCAGCTTAGGCAGGAGCTCCTACAATGAGCAGTTCTTC.

The V and J genes are TRBV7-9 and TRBJ2-2; 7 bases match TRBD1. The CDR3 has 14 residues. From germline, CDR1 is SEHNR and CDR2 FQNEAQ (reference sequence). The V segment lost 5 bases and the J segment 4 bases; nucleotides outside the gene matches: 4. In DNA form, the CDR3 reads TGTGCCAGCAGCACGACAGGGACCACCGGGGAGCTGTTTTTT. Its protein is CASSTTGTTGELFF. Filled out from reference TRBV7-9 and TRBJ2-2, the complete variable domain reads DTGVSQNPRHKITKRGQNVTFRCDPISEHNRLYWYRQTLGQGPEFLTYFQNEAQLEKSRLLSDRFSAERPKGSFSTLEIQRTEQGDSAMYLCASSTTGTTGELFFGEGSRLTVL.